The 23 T cell receptor beta chains given below trace back to one sample, sequenced in a study of CD8+ T cells in alopecia areata. Extraction of RNA preceded its reverse transcription into cDNA, which served as the sequencing template. TCRdb keeps only in-frame clones here, not all; method: immunoSEQ multiplex PCR. The table shows roughly 150,000 clones, with around 60% occurring only once. The sequencing here drew on CD4+ T cells sorted from blood, taken at week 0. The receptors shown here come from a human donor with alopecia areata.

A few counts support this clone. V usage is TRBV28 and J usage is TRBJ1-2; D perhaps matches TRBD1 (6 bases). V was pared by 6 bases and J by 2 bases, with 10 bases between. Germline V gene lookup returns CDR1 MDHEN and CDR2 SYDVKM. The CDR3 totals 13 residues. The CDR3 protein is CASSYGQNYGYTF. Written as DNA, the CDR3 is TGTGCCAGCAGCTACGGACAGAACTATGGCTACACCTTC.

The chain carries TRBV30 and TRBJ1-1, with D uncertain. The CDR3 has 13 amino acids. Germline V gives CDR1 GTSNPN, CDR2 SVGIG (reference sequence). Deletions cut 2 bases from V and 2 bases from J, with 9 bases between. CDR3 residues: CAWSRALNTEAFF. CDR3 DNA: TGTGCCTGGAGTCGGGCGTTAAACACTGAAGCTTTCTTT.

The V call is TRBV2, the J call TRBJ2-7, with D possibly TRBD2 on 6 matching bases. Trimming took 10 bases from V and 3 from J, leaving 13 bases between them. Per the germline V gene, CDR1 is SNHLY and CDR2 is FYNNEI. There are 12 residues in the CDR3. Written as DNA, the CDR3 is TGTGCCACCACGTCCGGGAGCTACGAGCAGTACTTC. Amino acids: CATTSGSYEQYF. The whole variable domain, filled in from reference TRBV2 and TRBJ2-7, reads EPEVTQTPSHQVTQMGQEVILRCVPISNHLYFYWYRQILGQKVEFLVSFYNNEISEKSEIFDDQFSVERPDGSNFTLKIRSTKLEDSAMYFCATTSGSYEQYFGPGTRLTVT.

This clone was counted between two and nine times. The chain joins TRBV19 to TRBJ1-6, with 10 bases aligning to TRBD1. With V trimmed by 3 bases and J by 7 bases, 0 bases remained unmatched. The CDR3 extends over 14 amino acids. Germline V CDR1 and CDR2: LNHDA, SQIVND (reference sequence). The CDR3 DNA reads TGTGCCAGTAGTATGGGACAGGGGAATTCACCCCTCCACTTT. Protein product: CASSMGQGNSPLHF.

This clone was detected only a few times. The V and J genes are TRBV9 and TRBJ1-6, with D uncertain. The CDR3 loop spans 13 amino acids. Germline V gives CDR1 SGDLS, CDR2 YYNGEE. V was pared by 4 bases and J by 9 bases, with 11 bases between. DNA of the CDR3: TGTGCCAGCAGCCCCAGAGAATCTTCACCCCTCCACTTT. Residues: CASSPRESSPLHF.

Details on this clone: The junction does not match germline at one end; this may be a read error. The chain carries TRBV5-1 and TRBJ2-5, with unresolved D. The CDR3 loop spans 11 amino acids. Germline V gene lookup returns CDR1 SGHRS and CDR2 YFSETQ. The CDR3 region has the DNA TGCGCCAGCACCTTGAGCGAGACCCAGTACTTC. The encoded protein is CASTLSETQYF.

This clone was counted between two and nine times. The CDR3 DNA reads as TGTGCCAGCAGCCCAGAGCGGGGACGCACAGATACGCAGTATTTT. It encodes CASSPERGRTDTQYF. The gene calls are TRBV5-4 and TRBJ2-3, with 7 bases identical to TRBD2. Unmatched junction bases numbered 6, after V lost 4 bases and J lost 1 base. Per the germline V gene, CDR1 is SGHNT and CDR2 is YYREEE (reference sequence). The CDR3 loop spans 15 amino acids.

This clone was observed a few times. The chain uses TRBV10-3 and TRBJ1-6, with 7 bases aligning to TRBD1. Germline assignment: CDR1 ENHRY and CDR2 SYGVKD. The CDR3 runs to 14 residues. V lost 6 bases, J lost 5 bases, and 4 bases stayed unmatched. The DNA for the CDR3 is TGTGCCATCAGGAGACAGGGAAATAATTCACCCCTCCACTTT. Its translation: CAIRRQGNNSPLHF.

The rearrangement joins TRBV9 to TRBJ1-1; 8 nucleotides line up with TRBD1. The V segment lost 2 bases and the J segment 0 bases; nucleotides outside the gene matches: 6. Germline assignment: CDR1 SGDLS and CDR2 YYNGEE. CDR3 length equals 16 residues. The CDR3 loop is CASSVRGPAMNTEAFF. DNA for the CDR3: TGTGCCAGCAGCGTCAGGGGGCCCGCAATGAACACTGAAGCTTTCTTT.

The chain is built from TRBV5-6 and TRBJ2-6; 11 bases agree with TRBD1. Germline trimming cut 4 bases from V and 2 bases from J; bases unmatched to any gene: 8. From germline, CDR1 is SGHDT and CDR2 YYEEEE. The CDR3 has 18 residues. CDR3 protein: CASSGTGTGGTGANVLTF. The CDR3, as DNA: TGTGCCAGCAGCGGTACCGGGACAGGGGGGACTGGGGCCAACGTCCTGACTTTC.

This CDR3 reads CSVRPGGGYEQYF. The CDR3 DNA reads TGCAGCGTCCGGCCGGGGGGGGGCTACGAGCAGTACTTC. The chain combines TRBV29-1 with TRBJ2-7; 8 bases are a match to TRBD2. The ends lost 6 bases at V and 3 bases at J; junction bases unmatched: 7. This CDR3 spans 13 amino acids. Germline CDR1 reads SQVTM; CDR2 reads ANQGSEA.

This clone was detected only a few times. The CDR3 bases are TGTGCCAGCAGTGTCCGGGGAGGCAATGAGCAGTTCTTC. This gives the protein CASSVRGGNEQFF. V and J are TRBV2 and TRBJ2-1, with D tentatively TRBD2 (6 bases). This CDR3 spans 13 amino acids. The germline V and J ends were trimmed by 4 bases and 6 bases, with 10 bases remaining between them. Germline assignment: CDR1 SNHLY and CDR2 FYNNEI.

This clone was observed a handful of times. A much more abundant neighbour one base away suggests this may be a read error. The chain has TRBV2 and TRBJ2-2; D call uncertain. The V end lost 6 bases, the J end lost 3 bases, and 5 bases lay between the germline ends. Germline CDR1 SNHLY, CDR2 FYNNEI. The CDR3 has 12 residues. The CDR3 region has the DNA TGTGCCAGCAGCCTAGACACCGGGGAGCTGTTTTTT. Amino acids: CASSLDTGELFF.

The chain is built from TRBV6-5 and TRBJ2-3, with TRBD2 matching over 9 bases. V was pared by 0 bases and J by 4 bases, with 2 bases of the junction left unmatched. This CDR3 has 15 amino acids. In germline, CDR1 is MNHEY, CDR2 SVGAGI. CDR3 in DNA: TGTGCCAGCAGTTACTCTGAGCGGGGGGCAGATACGCAGTATTTT. Translating gives CASSYSERGADTQYF.

CDR3 nucleotide sequence: TGCGCCAGCAGCTTTTCTCCAGGACCCCATCAGCCCCAGCATTTT. Translation gives CASSFSPGPHQPQHF. The chain uses TRBV5-1 and TRBJ1-5; D remains ambiguous. Trimming stripped 2 bases from V and 5 bases from J, with 14 bases between. CDR1 and CDR2 from the germline V gene are SGHRS and YFSETQ. The CDR3 is made up of 15 amino acids.

CDR3 sequence reads: CASSPRGGLVYEQYF. In DNA, the CDR3 is TGTGCCAGCAGCCCCCGCGGGGGGCTAGTCTACGAGCAGTACTTC. The chain couples TRBV7-9 to TRBJ2-7, with TRBD2 matching over 8 bases. The CDR3 is made up of 15 amino acids. The germline gives CDR1 SEHNR, CDR2 FQNEAQ (reference sequence). V was pared by 5 bases and J by 3 bases, with 9 bases of the junction left unmatched. The variable domain in full, with the rest retrieved from reference TRBV7-9 and TRBJ2-7, is DTGVSQNPRHKITKRGQNVTFRCDPISEHNRLYWYRQTLGQGPEFLTYFQNEAQLEKSRLLSDRFSAERPKGSFSTLEIQRTEQGDSAMYLCASSPRGGLVYEQYFGPGTRLTVT.

The chain carries TRBV29-1 and TRBJ1-1; 10 positions agree with TRBD1. Germline CDR1 and CDR2: SQVTM and ANQGSEA. The CDR3 loop spans 14 amino acids. Trimming took 6 bases from V and 4 from J; bases not matched to a gene: 8. In DNA form, the CDR3 reads TGCAGCGTCGCGACAGGGGGCGTTGGCACTGAAGCTTTCTTT. Its translation is CSVATGGVGTEAFF.

This CDR3 is CASSLYGTGLYNEQFF. The CDR3 DNA reads TGTGCCAGCAGCTTATACGGGACAGGATTATACAATGAGCAGTTCTTC. V gene TRBV7-9 combines with J gene TRBJ2-1; TRBD1 aligns across 8 bases. The length of the CDR3 is 16 residues. Trimming at V came to 2 bases and at J to 4 bases, leaving 7 bases not matched to a gene. Per the germline V gene, CDR1 is SEHNR and CDR2 is FQNEAQ (reference sequence).

In its sample, this clone was seen a few times. This sequence joins TRBV30 and TRBJ1-2, with TRBD1 identical over 8 bases. This CDR3 is 16 amino acids long. J lost 4 bases, V lost 1 base, and 11 bases had no gene match. The germline V gene encodes CDR1 GTSNPN and CDR2 SVGIG (reference sequence). The CDR3 nucleotides read TGTGCCTGGAGTGGGCCGCAGGGGGCTAGAGTCTATGGCTACACCTTC. Its translation: CAWSGPQGARVYGYTF.

The chain carries TRBV6-6 and TRBJ2-5; D possibly corresponds to TRBD1 (6 bases). CDR3 length: 14 amino acids. V gave up 6 bases and J gave up 2 bases, with 13 bases separating them. The germline V gene has CDR1 MNHNY and CDR2 SVGAGI (reference sequence). CDR3 sequence reads: CASSHPGQQETQYF. The CDR3, as DNA: TGTGCCAGCAGCCACCCGGGACAACAAGAGACCCAGTACTTC.

The V call is TRBV27, the J call TRBJ1-6; D might be TRBD1 (5 bases). The CDR3 has 14 residues. The V gene's germline CDR1 is MNHEY and CDR2 SMNVEV (reference sequence). V shed 6 bases and J shed 13 bases, with 19 bases lying between them. This CDR3 reads CASRRTSEWWPLHF. In DNA, the CDR3 is TGTGCCAGCAGAAGGACATCAGAGTGGTGGCCCCTCCACTTT.

The V and J genes are TRBV7-9 and TRBJ2-7, with D possibly TRBD2 on 5 matching bases. CDR1 is SEHNR, CDR2 FQNEAQ, per germline (reference sequence). V lost 4 bases, J lost 9 bases, and 10 bases lay in between. The CDR3 loop spans 11 amino acids. The DNA for the CDR3 is TGTGCCAGCAGCTCTTACGGAGGGCAGTACTTC. This encodes CASSSYGGQYF.

The chain recombines TRBV5-6 with TRBJ1-1; TRBD1 aligns across 9 bases. V was pared by 7 bases and J by 4 bases, with 11 bases of the junction left unmatched. From germline, CDR1 is SGHDT and CDR2 YYEEEE. The CDR3 totals 15 residues. In DNA, the CDR3 is TGTGCCAGCCGAAAAGCCGGGACAGGGCGCACTGAAGCTTTCTTT. Its translation is CASRKAGTGRTEAFF.